Listed below are T cell receptor beta chains from one sample, sequenced in a study of blood T cells in healthy people across ages. TCRdb reprocessed the 5' RACE reads via MiXCR and lists one record per CDR3 protein. The repertoire holds hundreds of thousands of distinct CDR3 sequences, with about 52% as singletons. The source material was blood. The receptors stem from a woman aged 55-75 years in good health. CDR3s include the opening cysteine and the closing phenylalanine or tryptophan. The order of the fields is J gene, V gene, D gene, CDR3 protein. The D gene is left open where the match is weak.

>TRBJ1-5|TRBV27|NA
CASSLNRVQPQHF
>TRBJ2-7|TRBV6-5|TRBD1
CASRTSPGDRGHEQYF
>TRBJ2-3|TRBV9|NA
CASSVVGQTDTQYF
>TRBJ2-1|TRBV28|NA
CASTNYNEQFF
>TRBJ2-7|TRBV29-1|NA
CSVEGFVGGDPTYEQYF
>TRBJ1-5|TRBV10-3|NA
CAISELDLLPGNQPQHF
>TRBJ1-5|TRBV4-3|NA
CASSQAPGAGQPQHF
>TRBJ1-1|TRBV4-3|TRBD1
CAGSQDPRQGYTEAFF
>NA|TRBV29-1|TRBD2
CSVEDGAGGINEQYF
>TRBJ2-7|TRBV28|NA
CASSFWAGEGYEQYF
>TRBJ2-6|TRBV29-1|NA
CSVSLVGSSGANVPTF
>TRBJ1-4|TRBV29-1|NA
CSVRSPDRDPTNEKLFF
>TRBJ1-2|TRBV5-1|TRBD1
CASSLSRGDANYGYTF
>TRBJ2-1|TRBV20-1|TRBD2
CSAESGGKGGEQFF
>NA|TRBV5-5|NA
CASGLARNYEQYF
>TRBJ2-1|TRBV27|TRBD1
CASRSRDSSYNEQFF
>TRBJ2-3|TRBV6-1|NA
CASSGGWGGTSTDTQYF
>TRBJ2-1|TRBV28|NA
CASSLTFGDRANREQFF
>TRBJ1-2|TRBV4-1|TRBD1
CASSETLPGQGNGYTF
>TRBJ2-7|TRBV7-2|TRBD2
CASSLALRRGGSYEQYF
>TRBJ2-5|TRBV28|TRBD1
CASSRTGTGYQETQYF
>TRBJ1-1|TRBV25-1|NA
CASSSSLSLPVLNTEVFF
>TRBJ2-1|TRBV11-2|TRBD1
CASSRKGTGDHEQFF
>NA|TRBV7-3|NA
CASSSLRGAEQYF
>TRBJ2-4|TRBV7-6|NA
CASSLDPGSAKNIQYF
>TRBJ1-2|TRBV9|NA
CASSGTVVIRGYTF
>TRBJ2-5|TRBV2|NA
CASSDMGLAGVNEQYF
>TRBJ1-1|TRBV20-1|NA
CSASRAGLNTEAFF
>TRBJ2-4|TRBV7-8|NA
CASSLGRDSKNIQYF
>TRBJ2-3|TRBV20-1|NA
CSAPPPGWADTQYF
>TRBJ1-2|TRBV6-2/TRBV6-3|NA
CASSQGYYGYTF